The source of this T cell receptor beta chain is a study of T cell repertoires in cytomegalovirus infection. Across the study: Carrying CMV and the relevant HLA type showed in public TCR beta signatures.

TCRdb passed the reads through MiXCR, listing each CDR3 protein once. The sample has over 150,000 distinct CDR3 sequences; around 15% are singletons. This clonotype was found many times. The antigen remains undetermined. Findings of the study overall: Cumulative frequency of public TCR beta families picked out carriers of CMV plus the relevant HLA. The ex vivo response was dominated by HLA-C-restricted CMV-specific TCR beta clonotypes.

V shed 4 bases and J shed 0 bases, with 7 bases lying between them. Per the germline V gene, CDR1 is SGHTA and CDR2 is FQGNSA. The CDR3 extends over 13 amino acids. V usage is TRBV7-2 and J usage is TRBJ2-7; unclear D gene. The receptor was derived from a human donor in good health (CMV status not recorded). Some clones in this sample may be carry-over from other donors' samples. Sequenced: PBMCs. CDR3 residues: CASSSPSSYEQYF. Written as DNA, the CDR3 is TGTGCCAGCAGCTCCCCAAGCTCCTACGAGCAGTACTTC.